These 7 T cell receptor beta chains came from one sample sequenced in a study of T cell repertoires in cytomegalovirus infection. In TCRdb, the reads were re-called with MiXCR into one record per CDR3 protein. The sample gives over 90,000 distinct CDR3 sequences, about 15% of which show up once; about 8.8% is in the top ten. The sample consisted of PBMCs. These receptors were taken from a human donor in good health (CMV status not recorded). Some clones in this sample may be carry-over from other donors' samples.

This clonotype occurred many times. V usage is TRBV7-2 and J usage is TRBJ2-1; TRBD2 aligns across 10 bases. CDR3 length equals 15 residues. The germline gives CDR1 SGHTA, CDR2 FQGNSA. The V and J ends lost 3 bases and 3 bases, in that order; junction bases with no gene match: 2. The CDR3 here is CASSFVAGGYNEQFF. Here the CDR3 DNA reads TGTGCCAGCAGCTTTGTAGCGGGGGGCTACAATGAGCAGTTCTTC.

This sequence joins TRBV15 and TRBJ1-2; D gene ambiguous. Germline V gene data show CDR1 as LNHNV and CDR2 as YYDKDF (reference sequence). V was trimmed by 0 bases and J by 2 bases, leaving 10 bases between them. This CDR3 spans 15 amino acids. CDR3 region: CATSRDLKENYGYTF. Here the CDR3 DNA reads TGTGCCACCAGCAGAGATCTGAAGGAAAACTATGGCTACACCTTC. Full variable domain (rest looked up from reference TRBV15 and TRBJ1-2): DAMVIQNPRYQVTQFGKPVTLSCSQTLNHNVMYWYQQKSSQAPKLLFHYYDKDFNNEADTPDNFQSRRPNTSFCFLDIRSPGLGDTAMYLCATSRDLKENYGYTFGSGTRLTVV.

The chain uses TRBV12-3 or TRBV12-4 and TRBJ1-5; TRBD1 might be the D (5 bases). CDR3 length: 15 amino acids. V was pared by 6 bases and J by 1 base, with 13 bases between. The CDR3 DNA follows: TGTGCCAGCAGGAGAGGGACGGAAAGCAATCAGCCCCAGCATTTT. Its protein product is CASRRGTESNQPQHF.

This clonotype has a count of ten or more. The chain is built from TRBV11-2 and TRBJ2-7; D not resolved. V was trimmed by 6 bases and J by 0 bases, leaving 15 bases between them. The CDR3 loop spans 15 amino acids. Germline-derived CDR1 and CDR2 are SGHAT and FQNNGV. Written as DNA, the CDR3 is TGTGCCAGCAGGGCCCCTGGTCGGAGCTCCTACGAGCAGTACTTC. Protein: CASRAPGRSSYEQYF.

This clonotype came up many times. Here the CDR3 reads CASSLRTGVPTDTQYF. The CDR3 DNA sequence: TGCGCCAGCAGCCTGCGGACAGGGGTTCCCACAGATACGCAGTATTTT. The chain is built from TRBV4-1 and TRBJ2-3, with TRBD1 matching 9 bases. The germline V gene has CDR1 MGHRA and CDR2 YSYEKL. J was trimmed by 2 bases and V by 4 bases; bases with no gene match: 7. The CDR3 covers 16 residues.

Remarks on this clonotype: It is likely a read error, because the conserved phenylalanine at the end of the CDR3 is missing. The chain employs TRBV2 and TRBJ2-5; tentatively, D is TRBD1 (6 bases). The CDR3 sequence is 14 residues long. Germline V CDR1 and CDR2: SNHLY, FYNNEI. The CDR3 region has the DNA TGTGCCAAACAGCACAAAGTGGGACAAGAGACACAGTACTTA. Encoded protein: CAKQHKVGQETQYL.

The chain's CDR3 is CASGPRQITNYGYTF. CDR3 nucleotides: TGTGCCAGCGGCCCCCGACAGATTACTAACTATGGCTACACCTTC. This chain uses TRBV7-2 with TRBJ1-2, with D possibly being TRBD1 (5 bases). V lost 8 bases, J lost 0 bases, and 16 bases lay in between. This CDR3 contains 15 residues. Germline lookup yields CDR1 SGHTA and CDR2 FQGNSA.